The rows below give T cell receptor beta chains drawn from one sample of a study of blood T cell repertoires in COVID-19. Clones were read by immunoSEQ multiplex PCR, and TCRdb kept only the in-frame ones, dropping some. The repertoire holds approximately 210,000 clones, roughly 90% seen once, with 0.75% to 0.95% in the top ten. Sequencing was carried out using peripheral blood. These receptors were obtained from a woman between 70 and 85 years old with acute or convalescent COVID-19. CDR3s include the opening cysteine and the closing phenylalanine or tryptophan. D genes are given only for firm matches. Size is stated for part of the rows, as once, few or many counts, or as a class when the clone is expanded.

j_call clone_size v_call d_call cdr3_length cdr3_nt cdr3_aa
TRBJ1-4 - TRBV10-3 TRBD1 13 TGTGCCATCAAACCGGGACAGGGCGAAAAACTGTTTTTT CAIKPGQGEKLFF
TRBJ1-5 few TRBV28 TRBD1 17 TGTGCCAGCAGATACCGGACAGGTGGGGATAGCAATCAGCCCCAGCATTTT CASRYRTGGDSNQPQHF
TRBJ1-6 - TRBV18 - 15 TGTGCCAGCTCTCCCCGACAGGCCCAAAATTCACCCCTCCACTTT CASSPRQAQNSPLHF
TRBJ2-7 - TRBV5-1 TRBD1 16 TGCGCCAGCAGCCCTTGGACAGGGGAAAGCTCCTACGAGCAGTACTTC CASSPWTGESSYEQYF
TRBJ2-7 - TRBV7-9 - 12 TGTGCCAGCAGCTTTGGGCCCTACGAGCAGTACTTC CASSFGPYEQYF
TRBJ2-1 - TRBV19 TRBD2 15 TGTGCCTGCACCCAGCCCGGGACTAGCGGTGATGAGCAGTTCTTC CACTQPGTSGDEQFF
TRBJ1-5 - TRBV5-1 TRBD1 16 TGCGCCAGCAGCTTAGACAGGGTTGGTAGCAATCAGCCCCAGCATTTT CASSLDRVGSNQPQHF
TRBJ1-2 - TRBV5-8 - 13 TGTGCCAGCAGCTCCAGGGTGTTCTACGGCTACACCTTC CASSSRVFYGYTF
TRBJ1-2 - TRBV28 - 13 TGTGCCAGCAGTCCTACAGGATTCTATGGCTACACCTTC CASSPTGFYGYTF
TRBJ2-1 - TRBV21-1 - 17 TGTGCCAGCAGCAACACGCTGACTAGCGGGGGAAACAATGAGCAGTTCTTC CASSNTLTSGGNNEQFF
TRBJ1-6 - TRBV3-1/TRBV3-2 - 15 TGTGCCAGCAGCCCCAATGGACAGATAGGTTCACCCCTCCACTTT CASSPNGQIGSPLHF
TRBJ2-1 - TRBV7-3 - 13 TGTGCCAGCAGCTTGGGAGTTCACAATGAGCAGTTCTTC CASSLGVHNEQFF
TRBJ1-2 once TRBV4-2 TRBD1 18 TGTGCCAGCAGCCCTGCCTCGGACAGGGAAAGGCTAAACTATGGCTACACCTTC CASSPASDRERLNYGYTF
TRBJ1-1 - TRBV25-1 TRBD1 16 TGTGCCAGCAGTGACCTGTTTCGACAGGGGCTGACTGAAGCTTTCTTT CASSDLFRQGLTEAFF
TRBJ1-3 - TRBV2 TRBD1 16 TGTGCCAGCAGAGAAGGGACAGGGGGCAGAGGAAACACCATATATTTT CASREGTGGRGNTIYF
TRBJ1-1 - TRBV7-6 - 11 TGTGCCAGCATCCCCCAGACTGAAGCTTTCTTT CASIPQTEAFF
TRBJ2-1 - TRBV11-2 TRBD2 15 TGTGCCAGCAGCGTTAGCGGGGGGGCGCTGGGGGAGCAGTTCTTC CASSVSGGALGEQFF
TRBJ2-7 - TRBV5-5 TRBD1 15 TGTGCCAGCAGCTTCCCCGGGACAGGGTCCTACGAGCAGTACTTC CASSFPGTGSYEQYF
TRBJ1-6 - TRBV9 - 13 TGTGCCAGCAGCGTAGGACTGCCCCGCCCCCTCCACTTT CASSVGLPRPLHF
TRBJ2-1 - TRBV7-8 TRBD2 17 TGTGCCAGCAGCCCCGTCGGAGGTAGCGGGGGGGCCGGGGAGCAGTTCTTC CASSPVGGSGGAGEQFF
TRBJ1-2 - TRBV25-1 - 15 TGTGCCAGCAGCCCCGTGAGAGGTGAACTCTATGGCTACACCTTC CASSPVRGELYGYTF
TRBJ2-2 - TRBV6-2/TRBV6-3 - 12 TGTGCCAGCAGCTGGAGGGTGGGGGAGCTGTTTTTT CASSWRVGELFF
TRBJ2-4 once TRBV2 - 15 TGTGCCAGCAGCTCCATGTTACTAGCCAAAAACATTCAGTACTTC CASSSMLLAKNIQYF
TRBJ2-7 once TRBV5-1 - 15 TGCGCCAGCAGCGATATACAGAGCCTCTCCTACGAGCAGTACTTC CASSDIQSLSYEQYF
TRBJ1-1 once TRBV14 - 14 TGTGCCAGCAGCCTTAGGCAGGGGTCCACTGAAGCTTTCTTT CASSLRQGSTEAFF
TRBJ1-2 - TRBV18 TRBD1 14 TGTGCCAGCTCACCAGCTGAACAGGGGTTTGGCTACACCTTC CASSPAEQGFGYTF
TRBJ2-1 - TRBV7-6 TRBD2 18 TGTGCCAGCAGCACGGGGACTAGCGGGAGGGGCCTTTACAATGAGCAGTTCTTC CASSTGTSGRGLYNEQFF
TRBJ2-1 - TRBV6-6 TRBD2 19 TGTGCCAGCAGTCGGCCGGGACTAGCGGGGGGGATGTCCTACAATGAGCAGTTCTTC CASSRPGLAGGMSYNEQFF
TRBJ2-1 - TRBV5-4 TRBD2 15 TGTGCCAGCAGCTTGGCCACTAGCGGGAAGTATGAGCAGTTCTTC CASSLATSGKYEQFF
TRBJ1-2 - TRBV19 TRBD1 13 TGTGCCAGTAGCACGACAGGGAACTATGGCTACACCTTC CASSTTGNYGYTF
TRBJ2-3 - TRBV10-2 TRBD2 18 TGCGCCAGCAGTGACCCCAGCGGGGGGGATTCTTTCACAGATACGCAGTATTTT CASSDPSGGDSFTDTQYF
TRBJ2-7 - TRBV5-4 TRBD2 13 TGTGCCAGCAGGAAGCGGGGATCCTACGAGCAGTACTTC CASRKRGSYEQYF
TRBJ2-2 - TRBV24-1 TRBD2 16 TGTGCCACCAGTGATGCTAGCGGGAGATGGGGCGGGGAGCTGTTTTTT CATSDASGRWGGELFF
TRBJ2-3 - TRBV27 - 18 TGTGCCAGCAGTTCCACAACATTACAGGGTAGAGAGCCAGATACGCAGTATTTT CASSSTTLQGREPDTQYF
TRBJ2-6 - TRBV3-1/TRBV3-2 TRBD1 20 TGTGCCAGCAGCCGAAGGACAGGGCTTCCCTCATCCTCTGGGGCCAACGTCCTGACTTTC CASSRRTGLPSSSGANVLTF
TRBJ2-7 few TRBV5-4 - 14 TGTGCCAGCAGCTTGATGGCAGGGACCTACGAGCAGTACTTC CASSLMAGTYEQYF
TRBJ1-6 - TRBV2 - 14 TGTGCCAGCAGTCTTCCGGGAGGAAATTCACCCCTCCACTTT CASSLPGGNSPLHF
TRBJ2-7 - TRBV5-6 TRBD2 16 TGTGCCAGCAGCCCCTCCGGGACTAGAACTCTCGGGGAGCAGTACTTC CASSPSGTRTLGEQYF